In its sample, the clone carrying this T cell receptor beta chain was seen once. Its specificity is unknown. Since no conserved phenylalanine or tryptophan closes the CDR3, a read error is the likely cause. MiXCR was run by TCRdb on the reads, yielding one entry per CDR3 protein. The table records approximately 600,000 distinct CDR3 sequences, 40% of them present only once. The data stem from a study of T cell repertoires in cytomegalovirus infection. Study details: The public TCR beta signatures pointed to both CMV infection and matching HLA type. Findings and caveats of the study: HLA-C-restricted CMV clonotypes gave the most frequent clonotype in two of eight donors.

The sample was cultured PBMCs, taken from culture after CMV antigen stimulation. The sequence was collected from a human donor in good health (CMV status not recorded). Some clones in this sample may be carry-over from other donors' samples.

Here the CDR3 reads CASSRYRVLSGNTIYS. For the CDR3, the DNA is TGTGCCAGCAGCCGCTACAGGGTCCTCTCTGGAAACACCATATATTCT. The chain employs TRBV7-2 and TRBJ1-3, with D maybe TRBD1 (6 bases). The CDR3 loop spans 16 amino acids. The germline V gene has CDR1 SGHTA and CDR2 FQGNSA. V was cut by 5 bases and J by 0 bases, with 14 bases left in between.